This TCR beta chain is from a study of control samples from healthy donors and cancer patients. Generated by immunoSEQ multiplex PCR, the TCRdb table keeps only in-frame clones and is missing some. The sample lists about 69,000 clones, roughly 87% seen once, with over 4.5% in the top ten. Germline CDR1 SGHDT, CDR2 YYEEEE. The CDR3 runs to 15 residues. The trim removed 4 bases at V and 7 bases at J, leaving 7 bases unmatched. V gene TRBV5-6 combines with J gene TRBJ1-6; 8 bases are shared with TRBD1. The source is a man between 60 and 75 years old with colorectal cancer. Sequencing used PBMCs. CDR3 in amino acids: CASSGRGRGNSPLHF. The CDR3 coding sequence is TGTGCCAGCAGCGGCAGGGGGCGAGGGAATTCACCCCTCCACTTT.